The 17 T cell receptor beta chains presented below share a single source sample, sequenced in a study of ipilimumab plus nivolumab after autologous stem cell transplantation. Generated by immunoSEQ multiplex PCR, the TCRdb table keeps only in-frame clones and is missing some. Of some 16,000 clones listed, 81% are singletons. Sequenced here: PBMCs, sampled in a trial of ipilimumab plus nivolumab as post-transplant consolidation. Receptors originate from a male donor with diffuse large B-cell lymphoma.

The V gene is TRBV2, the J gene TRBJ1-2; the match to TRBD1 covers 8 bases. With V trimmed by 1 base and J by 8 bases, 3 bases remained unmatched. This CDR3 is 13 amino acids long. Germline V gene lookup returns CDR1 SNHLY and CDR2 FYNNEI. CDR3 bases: TGTGCCAGCAGTGAAGTTGACAGGGGAGGCTACACCTTC. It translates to CASSEVDRGGYTF.

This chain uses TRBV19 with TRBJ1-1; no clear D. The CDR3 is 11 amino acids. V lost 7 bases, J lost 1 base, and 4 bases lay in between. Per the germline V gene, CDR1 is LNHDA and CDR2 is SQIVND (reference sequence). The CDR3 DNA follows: TGTGCCAGTAACCAGAACACTGAAGCTTTCTTT. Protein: CASNQNTEAFF.

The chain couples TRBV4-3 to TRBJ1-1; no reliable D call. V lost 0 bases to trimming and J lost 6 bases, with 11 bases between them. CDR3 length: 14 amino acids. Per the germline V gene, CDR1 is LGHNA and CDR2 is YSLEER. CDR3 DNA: TGCGCCAGCAGCCAAGATGACGGAAGGGCTGAAGCTTTCTTT. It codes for CASSQDDGRAEAFF.

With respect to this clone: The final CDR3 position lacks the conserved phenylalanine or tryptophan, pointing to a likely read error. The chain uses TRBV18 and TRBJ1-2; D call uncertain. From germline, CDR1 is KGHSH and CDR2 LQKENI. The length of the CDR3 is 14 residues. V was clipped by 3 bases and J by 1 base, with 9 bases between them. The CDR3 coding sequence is TGTGCCAGCTCACCCATTGGCAGTAACTATGGCTACACCCTC. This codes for CASSPIGSNYGYTL.

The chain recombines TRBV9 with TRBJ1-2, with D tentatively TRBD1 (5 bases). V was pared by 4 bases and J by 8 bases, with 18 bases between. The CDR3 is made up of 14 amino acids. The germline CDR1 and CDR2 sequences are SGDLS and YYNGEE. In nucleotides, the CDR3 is TGTGCCAGCAGCCCTTGGGAGGGGTTGGAGGGCTACACCTTC. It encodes CASSPWEGLEGYTF.

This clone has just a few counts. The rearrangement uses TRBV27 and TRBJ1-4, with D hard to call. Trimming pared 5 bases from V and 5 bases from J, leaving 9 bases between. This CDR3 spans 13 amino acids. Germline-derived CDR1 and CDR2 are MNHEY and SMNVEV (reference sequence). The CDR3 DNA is TGTGCCAGCAGTGAGCTCGGAAATGAAAAACTGTTTTTT. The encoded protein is CASSELGNEKLFF.

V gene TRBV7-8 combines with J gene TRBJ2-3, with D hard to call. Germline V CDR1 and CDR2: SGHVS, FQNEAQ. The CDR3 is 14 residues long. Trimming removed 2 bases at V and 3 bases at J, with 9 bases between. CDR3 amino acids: CASSLSGNTDTQYF. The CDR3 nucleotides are TGTGCCAGCAGCTTATCCGGCAATACAGATACGCAGTATTTT.

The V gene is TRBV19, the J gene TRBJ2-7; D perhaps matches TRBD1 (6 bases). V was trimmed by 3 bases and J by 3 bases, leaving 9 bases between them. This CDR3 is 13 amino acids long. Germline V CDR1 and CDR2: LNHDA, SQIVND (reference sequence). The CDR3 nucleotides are TGTGCCAGTAGTATCATCAGGGGCTACGAGCAGTACTTC. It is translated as CASSIIRGYEQYF.

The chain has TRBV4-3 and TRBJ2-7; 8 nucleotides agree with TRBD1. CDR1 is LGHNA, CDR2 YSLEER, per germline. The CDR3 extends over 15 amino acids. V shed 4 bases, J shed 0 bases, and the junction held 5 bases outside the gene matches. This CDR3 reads CASSPGQGASYEQYF. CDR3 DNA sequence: TGCGCCAGCAGCCCGGGCCAGGGGGCCTCCTACGAGCAGTACTTC.

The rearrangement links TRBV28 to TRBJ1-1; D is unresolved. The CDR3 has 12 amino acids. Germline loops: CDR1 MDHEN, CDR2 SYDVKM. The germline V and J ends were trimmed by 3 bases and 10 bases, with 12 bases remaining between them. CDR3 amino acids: CASSLALRPAFF. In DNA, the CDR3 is TGTGCCAGCAGTTTGGCGCTCCGCCCAGCTTTCTTT.

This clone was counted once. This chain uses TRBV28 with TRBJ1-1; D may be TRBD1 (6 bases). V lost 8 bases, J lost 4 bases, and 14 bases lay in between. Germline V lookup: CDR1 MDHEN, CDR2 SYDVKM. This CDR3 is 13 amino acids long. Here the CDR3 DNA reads TGTGCCAGCTCGAACTGGGGGCGCACTGAAGCTTTCTTT. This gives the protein CASSNWGRTEAFF.

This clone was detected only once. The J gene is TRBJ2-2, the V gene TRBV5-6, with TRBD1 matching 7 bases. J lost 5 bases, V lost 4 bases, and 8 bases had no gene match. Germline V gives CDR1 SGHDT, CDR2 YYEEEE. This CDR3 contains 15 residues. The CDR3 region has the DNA TGTGCCAGCAGCCCCCGACAGGGAGCAACCGGGGAGCTGTTTTTT. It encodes CASSPRQGATGELFF. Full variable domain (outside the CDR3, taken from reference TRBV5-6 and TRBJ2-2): DAGVTQSPTHLIKTRGQQVTLRCSPKSGHDTVSWYQQALGQGPQFIFQYYEEEERQRGNFPDRFSGHQFPNYSSELNVNALLLGDSALYLCASSPRQGATGELFFGEGSRLTVL.

The CDR3 reads CASSSGQGAYEQYF. As DNA, the CDR3 is TGTGCCAGCAGTTCGGGACAGGGGGCCTACGAGCAGTACTTC. This sequence joins TRBV27 and TRBJ2-7; 11 bases map to TRBD1. The CDR3 consists of 14 residues. V shed 4 bases and J 2 bases; nucleotides not matched to a gene: 1. Germline CDR1 reads MNHEY; CDR2 reads SMNVEV (reference sequence).

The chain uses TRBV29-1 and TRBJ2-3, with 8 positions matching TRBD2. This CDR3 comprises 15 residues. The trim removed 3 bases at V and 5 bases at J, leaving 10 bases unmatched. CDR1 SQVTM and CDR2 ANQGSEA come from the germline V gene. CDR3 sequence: CSVEGLAGLRDTQYF. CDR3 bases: TGCAGCGTTGAGGGGCTAGCGGGTTTGAGAGATACGCAGTATTTT.

DNA for the CDR3: TGTGCCATCGCTAGCGGGGGGGGGTACTCCTACGAGCAGTACTTC. It yields the protein CAIASGGGYSYEQYF. The chain joins TRBV10-3 to TRBJ2-7; 12 nucleotides agree with TRBD2. V lost 8 bases, J lost 0 bases, and 5 bases stayed unmatched. The CDR3 sequence is 15 residues long. The germline CDR1 and CDR2 sequences are ENHRY and SYGVKD.

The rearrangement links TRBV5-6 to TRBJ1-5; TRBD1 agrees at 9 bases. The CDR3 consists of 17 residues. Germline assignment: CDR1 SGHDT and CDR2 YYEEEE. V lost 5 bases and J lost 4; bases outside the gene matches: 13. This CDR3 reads CASSPAGGQGGNQPQHF. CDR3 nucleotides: TGTGCCAGCAGTCCCGCAGGGGGACAGGGAGGAAATCAGCCCCAGCATTTT.

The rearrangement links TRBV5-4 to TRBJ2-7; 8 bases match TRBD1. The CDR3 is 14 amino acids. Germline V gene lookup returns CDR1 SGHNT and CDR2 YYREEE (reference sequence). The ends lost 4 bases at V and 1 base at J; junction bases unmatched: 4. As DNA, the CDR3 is TGTGCCAGCAGCAGGGGACAGGCATCCTACGAGCAGTACTTC. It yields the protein CASSRGQASYEQYF.